This is a list of T cell receptor beta chains from one sample in a study of beta chain features in type 1 diabetes. The protocol was immunoSEQ multiplex PCR, while the TCRdb copy is restricted to in-frame clones and leaves out a portion. The sample contains around 710,000 clones, around 11% of which appear only once. Sequencing used naive CD4+ T cells from blood. The receptors stem from a man aged 25-45 years with type 1 diabetes. Both conserved end residues are part of each CDR3. The D gene is left open where the match is weak. Size is stated for part of the rows, as once, few or many counts, or as a class when the clone is expanded.

clone_size j_call d_call v_call cdr3_nt cdr3_aa
few TRBJ1-1 NA TRBV25-1 TGTGCCAGCAGTGGGATTACAGGGAGAACTGAAGCTTTCTTT CASSGITGRTEAFF
NA TRBJ2-5 NA TRBV4-2 TGTGCCAGCAGCCAAGATCAGGACAGAAAAGAGACCCAGTACTTC CASSQDQDRKETQYF
few TRBJ2-7 NA TRBV6-5 TGTGCCAGCAGTTATGGACAGAGTCTTCCTTACGAGCAGTACTTC CASSYGQSLPYEQYF
NA TRBJ2-7 NA TRBV7-2 TGTGCCAGCAGCTCGGAAGTCGGAGCCTACGAGCAGTACTTC CASSSEVGAYEQYF
NA TRBJ2-1 TRBD1 TRBV7-2 TGTGCCAGCAGCTCCCGACAGGGGGCAGGTGAGCAGTTCTTC CASSSRQGAGEQFF
NA TRBJ2-7 TRBD1 TRBV4-3 TGCGCCAGCAGCCAAGTTATTAGTCCCAGGGGGCTGAACGAGCAGTACTTC CASSQVISPRGLNEQYF
NA TRBJ2-5 NA TRBV5-4 TGTGCCAGCAGCGGTCGAGGGGGACCAGAGACCCAGTACTTC CASSGRGGPETQYF
NA TRBJ1-1 NA TRBV19 TGTGCCAGTAGCGGAACGGGACTTCCGAACACTGAAGCTTTCTTT CASSGTGLPNTEAFF
few TRBJ2-3 NA TRBV7-2 TGTGCCAGCAGCTTAGTGGCTTCTAGCACAGATACGCAGTATTTT CASSLVASSTDTQYF
NA TRBJ2-5 TRBD1 TRBV30 TGTGCCTGGAGTGCCCTGACAGGGGATGAGGAGACCCAGTACTTC CAWSALTGDEETQYF
NA TRBJ1-2 NA TRBV2 TGTGCCAGCAGTGTCCTCGGACAGTTCGATGGCTACACCTTC CASSVLGQFDGYTF
few TRBJ1-1 NA TRBV19 TGTGCCAGCCGTCGGGGAGGGATGACTGAAGCTTTCTTT CASRRGGMTEAFF
few TRBJ2-1 TRBD1 TRBV29-1 TGCAGCTTACACCTCTCCCGGGACAGAAACAATGAGCAGTTCTTC CSLHLSRDRNNEQFF
few TRBJ2-3 TRBD2 TRBV7-2 TGTGCCAGCAGCTTATCAACTAGCGTAAATACGCAGTATTTT CASSLSTSVNTQYF
NA TRBJ2-3 TRBD1 TRBV19 TGTGCCAGTAGAGGGACAGGGCAGGGAGATACGCAGTATTTT CASRGTGQGDTQYF
NA TRBJ2-5 NA TRBV7-2 TGTGCCAGCAGCTTAGCGTGGGTGGGAGTTCGAGAGACCCAGTACTTC CASSLAWVGVRETQYF
few TRBJ2-5 TRBD2 TRBV5-6 TGTGCCAGCAGCTTGGTAGCGGGGGGACAAGAGACCCAGTACTTC CASSLVAGGQETQYF
few TRBJ1-2 NA TRBV7-9 TGTGCCAGCAGCTTCGGGGCCAACTATGGCTACACCTTC CASSFGANYGYTF
NA TRBJ1-3 NA TRBV29-1 TGCAGCGCCAAGACACTGCTGAGAAACACCATATATTTT CSAKTLLRNTIYF
few TRBJ1-2 NA TRBV7-2 TGTGCCAGCAGCTTAAGCGCGAGGGAGGATGGCTACACCTTC CASSLSAREDGYTF
NA TRBJ2-7 TRBD2 TRBV7-9 TGTGCCAGCAGCCCCCTCGGGGGGGCGTCCTACGAGCAGTACTTC CASSPLGGASYEQYF
few TRBJ1-5 NA TRBV28 TGTGCCAGCACCGAGGGGGGTAGCAATCAGCCCCAGCATTTT CASTEGGSNQPQHF
few TRBJ2-1 NA TRBV5-1 TGCGCCAGCAGCTTGCAGGACCCTAGCTACAATGAGCAGTTCTTC CASSLQDPSYNEQFF
few TRBJ1-2 TRBD1 TRBV7-2 TGTGCCAGCAGCCGGGATGTACCGGGACAGGGTTATGGCTACACCTTC CASSRDVPGQGYGYTF
few TRBJ1-1 TRBD1 TRBV4-3 TGCGCCAGCAGCCAGGCGGACAGGGACCGCACTGAAGCTTTCTTT CASSQADRDRTEAFF
NA TRBJ1-2 NA TRBV4-3 TGCGCCAGCAGCCATTCCGGGAACTATGGCTACACCTTC CASSHSGNYGYTF
few TRBJ2-7 TRBD2 TRBV5-4 TGTGCCAGCTTCGGGGGCGGGGGGAGCCCCTACGAGCAGTACTTC CASFGGGGSPYEQYF
few TRBJ1-5 NA TRBV30 TGTGCCTGGAGTCACAAACAGGGAGGGCAGCCCCAGCATTTT CAWSHKQGGQPQHF
few TRBJ2-3 NA TRBV27 TGTGCCAGCAGTCCAGGGACGTGGAGCACAGATACGCAGTATTTT CASSPGTWSTDTQYF
NA TRBJ2-3 NA TRBV27 TGTGCCAGCAGTACCCGAAGGACAGATACGCAGTATTTT CASSTRRTDTQYF
NA TRBJ2-2 NA TRBV10-2 TGCGCCAGCAGGCCGACTGGGCGGCGGGACACCGGGGAGCTGTTTTTT CASRPTGRRDTGELFF
few TRBJ1-1 NA TRBV10-3 TGTGCCATCAGTGGGGCAGGGGATGAAGCTTTCTTT CAISGAGDEAFF
few TRBJ1-1 TRBD1 TRBV7-2 TGTGCCAGCAGCCCCGACAGGGCGGACACTGAAGCTTTCTTT CASSPDRADTEAFF
few TRBJ2-1 TRBD1 TRBV19 TGTGCCAGTAGTATCCTAGGACAGGGCAATGAGCAGTTCTTC CASSILGQGNEQFF
few TRBJ1-3 TRBD1 TRBV29-1 TGCAGCGTTGGACAGGGAGTAGACACCATATATTTT CSVGQGVDTIYF
NA TRBJ1-5 TRBD1 TRBV7-2 TGTGCCAGCGGCCTGACAGGGAGCAATCAGCCCCAGCATTTT CASGLTGSNQPQHF
few TRBJ1-3 NA TRBV7-9 TGTGCCAGCAGCTTAACGGGGAACACCATATATTTT CASSLTGNTIYF
few TRBJ2-1 NA TRBV6-6 TGTGCCAGCAGTTCCAGGGGGGAGGCTAGTGAGCAGTTCTTC CASSSRGEASEQFF
few TRBJ1-5 NA TRBV28 TGTGCCAGCAGACCTCCGGGGGAGAACAATCAGCCCCAGCATTTT CASRPPGENNQPQHF
NA TRBJ2-1 NA TRBV25-1 TGTGCCAGCAGCTTTCCAGGGAACAATGAGCAGTTCTTC CASSFPGNNEQFF
NA TRBJ2-3 NA TRBV7-2 TGTGCCAGCAGCTTAGTCGAGACTATCACAGATACGCAGTATTTT CASSLVETITDTQYF
NA TRBJ1-2 NA TRBV18 TGTGCCAGCTCACCGCCTGACGGGGGCCGGGGCTACACCTTC CASSPPDGGRGYTF
NA TRBJ1-1 NA TRBV2 TGTGCCAGCATTGTAACGGCTAACACTGAAGCTTTCTTT CASIVTANTEAFF
NA TRBJ1-5 TRBD1 TRBV5-1 TGCGCCAGCAGCTTGGATGGGACAGAAAACAATCAGCCCCAGCATTTT CASSLDGTENNQPQHF
NA TRBJ1-2 TRBD1 TRBV19 TGTGCCAGTAGTGGACAGGGTGAAGGCTACACCTTC CASSGQGEGYTF
few TRBJ1-2 NA TRBV11-3 TGTGCCAGCAGCTTAGATCGGGCCTTGTATGGCTACACCTTC CASSLDRALYGYTF
NA TRBJ2-5 NA TRBV2 TGTGCCAGCAGTGGAGACAACCAAGAGACCCAGTACTTC CASSGDNQETQYF
NA TRBJ1-2 NA TRBV4-3 TGCGCCAGCAGCCAAGGCTCGGGAGGGATGGATGGCTACACCTTC CASSQGSGGMDGYTF
few TRBJ1-3 NA TRBV30 TGTGCCTGGAGTTATACAGGTTCCTCTGGAAACACCATATATTTT CAWSYTGSSGNTIYF
NA TRBJ1-1 TRBD1 TRBV7-9 TGTGCCAGCAGCAAGGGACAGTCGGTCCGGAACACTGAAGCTTTCTTT CASSKGQSVRNTEAFF
few TRBJ2-7 NA TRBV5-1 TGCGCCAGCAGCCGTGGAGAGAACTACGAGCAGTACTTC CASSRGENYEQYF
few TRBJ1-5 NA TRBV7-2 TGTGCCAGCAGCTTAGGTGAGAACCAGCCCCAGCATTTT CASSLGENQPQHF
few TRBJ1-2 NA TRBV9 TGTGCCAGCAGCCCTGACAGCTATGGCTACACCTTC CASSPDSYGYTF
few TRBJ1-6 NA TRBV4-1 TGCGCCAGCAGCCAAGATGGCGGGGCAGGGGTCTATTCACCCCTCCACTTT CASSQDGGAGVYSPLHF
NA TRBJ1-1 NA TRBV2 TGTGCCAGCGATTTCGCCGGCACTGAAGCTTTCTTT CASDFAGTEAFF
few TRBJ2-7 TRBD1 TRBV18 TGTGCCAGCTCACCACTCTCACAGGGGGCGTCCTACGAGCAGTACTTC CASSPLSQGASYEQYF
NA TRBJ1-1 TRBD1 TRBV5-1 TGCGCCAGCAGCAAAAGTGACAGGGGCCTCAACACTGAAGCTTTCTTT CASSKSDRGLNTEAFF